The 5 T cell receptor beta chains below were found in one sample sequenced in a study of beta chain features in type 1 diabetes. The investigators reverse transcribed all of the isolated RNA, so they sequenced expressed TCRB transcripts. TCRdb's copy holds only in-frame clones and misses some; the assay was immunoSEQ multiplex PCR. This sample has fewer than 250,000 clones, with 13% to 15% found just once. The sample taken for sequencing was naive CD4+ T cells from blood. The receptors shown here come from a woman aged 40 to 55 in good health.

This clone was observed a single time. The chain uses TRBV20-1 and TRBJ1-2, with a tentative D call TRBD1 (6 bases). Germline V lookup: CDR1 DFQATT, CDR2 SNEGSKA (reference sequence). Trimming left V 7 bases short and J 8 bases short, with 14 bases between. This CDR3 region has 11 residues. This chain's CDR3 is CSGGGVEGYTF. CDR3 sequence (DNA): TGCAGTGGAGGGGGGGTTGAGGGCTACACCTTC.

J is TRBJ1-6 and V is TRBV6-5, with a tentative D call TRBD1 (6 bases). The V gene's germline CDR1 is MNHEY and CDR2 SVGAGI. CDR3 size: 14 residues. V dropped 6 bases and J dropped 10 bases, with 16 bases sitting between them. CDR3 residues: CASSPRGTRSPLHF. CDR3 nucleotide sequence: TGTGCCAGCAGCCCCAGGGGCACTAGGTCACCCCTCCACTTT.

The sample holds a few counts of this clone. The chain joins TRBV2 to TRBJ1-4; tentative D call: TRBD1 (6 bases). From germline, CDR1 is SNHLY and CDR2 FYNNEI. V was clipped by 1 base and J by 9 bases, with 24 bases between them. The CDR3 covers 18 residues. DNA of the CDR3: TGTGCCAGCAGTGAAGGCCCGGGACATCACAAAACAGCCAAAAAACTGTTTTTT. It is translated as CASSEGPGHHKTAKKLFF. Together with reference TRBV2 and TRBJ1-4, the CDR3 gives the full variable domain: EPEVTQTPSHQVTQMGQEVILRCVPISNHLYFYWYRQILGQKVEFLVSFYNNEISEKSEIFDDQFSVERPDGSNFTLKIRSTKLEDSAMYFCASSEGPGHHKTAKKLFFGSGTQLSVL.

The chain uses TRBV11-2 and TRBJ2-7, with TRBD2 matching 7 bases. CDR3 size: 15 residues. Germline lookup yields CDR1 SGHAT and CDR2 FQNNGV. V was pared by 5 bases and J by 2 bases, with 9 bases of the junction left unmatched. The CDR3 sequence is CASSAASGATYEQYF. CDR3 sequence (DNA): TGTGCCAGCAGCGCCGCTAGCGGTGCTACCTACGAGCAGTACTTC. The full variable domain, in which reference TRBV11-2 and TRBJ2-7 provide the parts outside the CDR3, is EAGVAQSPRYKIIEKRQSVAFWCNPISGHATLYWYQQILGQGPKLLIQFQNNGVVDDSQLPKDRFSAERLKGVDSTLKIQPAKLEDSAVYLCASSAASGATYEQYFGPGTRLTVT.

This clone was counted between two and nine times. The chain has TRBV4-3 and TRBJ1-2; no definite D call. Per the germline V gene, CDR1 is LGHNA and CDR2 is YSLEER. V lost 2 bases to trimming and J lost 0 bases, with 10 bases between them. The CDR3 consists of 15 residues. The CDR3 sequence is CASSQLRNSNYGYTF. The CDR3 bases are TGCGCCAGCAGCCAACTCAGGAATTCTAACTATGGCTACACCTTC.